This TCR beta chain is from a study of T cell repertoires in cytomegalovirus infection. Study details: Indications came from public TCR beta signatures; they pointed to CMV infection and to a matching HLA type. Study-wide points: CMV-specific HLA-C-restricted TCR beta clonotypes dominated the ex vivo response. Carriers of CMV plus the relevant HLA were identified by cumulative public TCR beta family frequency.

CDR1 and CDR2 (germline): DFQATT, SNEGSKA (reference sequence). This CDR3 contains 13 residues. Trimming removed 1 base at V and 5 bases at J, with 9 bases between. Each CDR3 protein gets one entry after TCRdb re-called the reads with MiXCR. The table records about 140,000 distinct CDR3 sequences, about 6.5% of them present only once. In its sample, this clonotype was seen many times. The antigen is not known. The chain joins TRBV20-1 to TRBJ2-1; D is undetermined. Material: PBMCs. This sequence originates from a human donor in good health (CMV status not recorded). Some clones in this sample may be carry-over from other donors' samples. The CDR3 DNA is TGCAGTGCTAGAGCAGACCGGGACAATGAGCAGTTCTTC. Amino acid sequence: CSARADRDNEQFF.